This entry describes one TCR beta chain. This entry is derived from a study of shared T cell receptors in the human thymus. Germline V gene lookup returns CDR1 SGHDN and CDR2 FVKESK. Trimming took off 4 bases at V and 2 bases at J, with 12 bases between the two ends. This CDR3 is built from 14 residues. The method was immunoSEQ multiplex PCR; TCRdb's version includes in-frame clones alone and lacks a portion of them. Among about 380,000 clones listed, over 90% were seen once. The sample was thymocytes. The receptor's source is a human donor. J is TRBJ2-7 and V is TRBV14; TRBD1 is a possible D gene (5 bases). The DNA of the CDR3 is TGTGCCAGCAGCCCGACAGTACTCCCCTACGAGCAGTACTTC. It is translated as CASSPTVLPYEQYF.